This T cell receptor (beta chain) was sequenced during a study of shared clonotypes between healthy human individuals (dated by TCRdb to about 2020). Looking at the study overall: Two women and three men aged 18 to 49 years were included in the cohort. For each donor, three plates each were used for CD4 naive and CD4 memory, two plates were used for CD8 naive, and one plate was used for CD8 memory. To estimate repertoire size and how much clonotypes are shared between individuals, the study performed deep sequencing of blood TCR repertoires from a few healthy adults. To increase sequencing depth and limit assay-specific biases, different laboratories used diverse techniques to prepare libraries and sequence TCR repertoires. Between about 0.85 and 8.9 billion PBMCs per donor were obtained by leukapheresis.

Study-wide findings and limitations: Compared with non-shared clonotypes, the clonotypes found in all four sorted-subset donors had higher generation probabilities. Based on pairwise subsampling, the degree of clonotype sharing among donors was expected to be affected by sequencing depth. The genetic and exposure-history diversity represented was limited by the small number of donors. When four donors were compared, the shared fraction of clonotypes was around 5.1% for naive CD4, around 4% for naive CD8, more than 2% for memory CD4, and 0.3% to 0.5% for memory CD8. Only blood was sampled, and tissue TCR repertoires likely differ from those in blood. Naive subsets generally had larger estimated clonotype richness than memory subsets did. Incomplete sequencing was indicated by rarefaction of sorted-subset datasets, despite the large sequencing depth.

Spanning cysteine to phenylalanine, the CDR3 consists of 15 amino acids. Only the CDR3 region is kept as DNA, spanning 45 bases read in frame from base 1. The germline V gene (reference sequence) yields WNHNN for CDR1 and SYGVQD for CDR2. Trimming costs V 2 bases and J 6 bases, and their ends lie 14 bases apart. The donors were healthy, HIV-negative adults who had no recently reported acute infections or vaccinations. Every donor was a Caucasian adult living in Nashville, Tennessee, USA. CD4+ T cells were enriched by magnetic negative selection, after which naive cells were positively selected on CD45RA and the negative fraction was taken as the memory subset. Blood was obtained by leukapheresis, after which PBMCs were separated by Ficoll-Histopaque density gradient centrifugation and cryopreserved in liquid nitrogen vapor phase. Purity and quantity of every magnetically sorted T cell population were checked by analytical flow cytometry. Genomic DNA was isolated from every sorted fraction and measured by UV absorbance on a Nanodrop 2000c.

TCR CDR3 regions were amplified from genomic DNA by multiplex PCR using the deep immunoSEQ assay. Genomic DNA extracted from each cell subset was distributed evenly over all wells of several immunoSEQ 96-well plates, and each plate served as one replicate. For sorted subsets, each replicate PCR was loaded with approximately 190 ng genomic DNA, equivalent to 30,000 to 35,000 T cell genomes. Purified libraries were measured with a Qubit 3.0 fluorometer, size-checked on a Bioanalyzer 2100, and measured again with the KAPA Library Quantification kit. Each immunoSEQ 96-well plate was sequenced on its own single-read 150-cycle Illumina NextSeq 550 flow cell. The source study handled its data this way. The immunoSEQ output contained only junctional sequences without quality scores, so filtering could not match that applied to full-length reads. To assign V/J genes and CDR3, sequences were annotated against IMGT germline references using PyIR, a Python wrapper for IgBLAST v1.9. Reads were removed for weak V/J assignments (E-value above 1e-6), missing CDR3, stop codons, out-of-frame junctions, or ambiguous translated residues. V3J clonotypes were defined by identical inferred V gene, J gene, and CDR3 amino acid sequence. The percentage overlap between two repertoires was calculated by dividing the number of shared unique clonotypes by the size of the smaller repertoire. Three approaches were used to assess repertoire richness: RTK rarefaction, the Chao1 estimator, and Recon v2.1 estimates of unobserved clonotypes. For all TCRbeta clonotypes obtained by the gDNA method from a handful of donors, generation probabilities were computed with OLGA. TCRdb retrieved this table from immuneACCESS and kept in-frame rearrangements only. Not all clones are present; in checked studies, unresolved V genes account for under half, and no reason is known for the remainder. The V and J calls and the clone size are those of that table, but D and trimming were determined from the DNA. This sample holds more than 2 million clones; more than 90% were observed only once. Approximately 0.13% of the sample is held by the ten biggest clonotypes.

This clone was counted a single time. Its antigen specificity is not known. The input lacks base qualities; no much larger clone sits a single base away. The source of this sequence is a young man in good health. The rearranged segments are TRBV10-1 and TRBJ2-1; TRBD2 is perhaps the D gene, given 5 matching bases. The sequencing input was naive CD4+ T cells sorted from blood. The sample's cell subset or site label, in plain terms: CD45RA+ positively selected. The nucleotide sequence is TGCGCCAGCAGTGAGGCACGGAGGCCCCGCAATGAGCAGTTCTTC. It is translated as CASSEARRPRNEQFF.